One T cell receptor (beta chain) is described in this entry. Its cognate antigen is unknown. The data are from a study of blood T cells in healthy people across ages. The study, taken as a whole, reports: Calculation of diversity from one million T cells yielded estimates considered to be underestimates.

With a J-beta primer mix and a sample-barcoded 5' primer, a second PCR ran about 6 to 11 cycles. Researchers report that a template-switch adaptor with 12 random nucleotides tagged each cDNA molecule. TCRdb passed the 5' RACE reads through MiXCR, listing each CDR3 protein once. The sample holds some 1.8 million distinct CDR3 sequences, roughly 43% seen once. The draw of peripheral blood yielded approximately 10 milliliters from each donor. Total RNA extracted from each sample amounted to at least 6 micrograms. The V and J ends lost 9 bases and 1 base respectively, with 12 bases between them. The germline gives CDR1 LNHDA, CDR2 SQIVND (reference sequence). This CDR3 spans 13 amino acids.

Sequencing was carried out using blood. This TCR derives from a human donor in good health. This sequence joins TRBV19 and TRBJ2-5, with D possibly being TRBD2 (5 bases). CDR3 sequence reads: CASSDYTQETQYF. The CDR3 nucleotides read TGTGCCAGCTCAGACTATACCCAAGAGACCCAGTACTTC.